One sample yielded the 8 T cell receptor beta chains listed below, sequenced in a study of T cells in Graves' hyperthyroidism and ophthalmopathy. The TCR beta CDR3 regions underwent amplification using RNA transcripts as the source. When the TCR CDR3 underwent first-round RT-PCR, the HTBI primer set was used. Each CDR3 protein gets one entry after TCRdb re-called the multiplex PCR reads with MiXCR. The sample has 540,000 or so distinct CDR3 sequences; 46% are singletons. Sample: peripheral blood or thyroid tissue (not recorded which). These receptors were obtained from an adult woman with Graves' disease, either hyperthyroidism or ophthalmopathy (not recorded which).

This clonotype has ten or more counts. The chain couples TRBV10-2 to TRBJ1-6; D remains ambiguous. The V end lost 7 bases, the J end lost 9 bases, and 13 bases lay between the germline ends. The CDR3 has 13 amino acids. CDR1 is WSHSY, CDR2 SAAADI, per germline. CDR3 bases: TGCGCCAGCACCGGCGGCCTGTCTTCACCCCTCCACTTT. This encodes CASTGGLSSPLHF.

The table lists this clonotype with many counts. The V call is TRBV29-1, the J call TRBJ2-7, with TRBD1 matching over 12 bases. Germline assignment: CDR1 SQVTM and CDR2 ANQGSEA. This CDR3 spans 13 amino acids. V shed 7 bases and J 4 bases; nucleotides not matched to a gene: 5. The CDR3 sequence is CSAGTGGLYEQYF. The CDR3 DNA follows: TGCAGCGCAGGGACAGGGGGCTTGTACGAGCAGTACTTC.

In this sample, this clonotype turned up many times. The V gene is TRBV13, the J gene TRBJ1-5, with a tentative D call TRBD1 (5 bases). The germline CDR1 and CDR2 sequences are PRHDT and FYEKMQ (reference sequence). Trimming shortened V by 5 bases and J by 3 bases, and 11 bases separated the two germline ends. CDR3 size: 14 residues. This chain's CDR3 is CASSGRGVNQPQHF. Here the CDR3 DNA reads TGTGCCAGCAGCGGGAGGGGAGTCAATCAGCCCCAGCATTTT.

This clonotype was counted ten times or more. The rearrangement uses TRBV6-1 and TRBJ2-5; 11 positions match TRBD2. V lost 7 bases, J lost 3 bases, and 7 bases stayed unmatched. The CDR3 consists of 15 residues. CDR1 and CDR2 (germline): MNHNS, SASEGT. CDR3 bases: TGTGCCAGCATTAGCGGGAGGGCCGCGGAAGAGACCCAGTACTTC. It translates to CASISGRAAEETQYF.

The gene calls are TRBV11-2 and TRBJ1-5; D possibly corresponds to TRBD1 (5 bases). Germline V lookup: CDR1 SGHAT, CDR2 FQNNGV. Trimming shortened V by 2 bases and J by 2 bases, and 10 bases separated the two germline ends. The CDR3 totals 15 residues. The CDR3 protein is CASSLSRVGNQPQHF. The CDR3 coding sequence is TGTGCCAGCAGCTTAAGCAGGGTTGGCAATCAGCCCCAGCATTTT.

A word on this clonotype: A single base separates this from a much larger clone, so it may be a read error. This CDR3 is CASSSIPSGAQETQYF. The CDR3 bases are TGTGCCAGCAGCTCAATTCCTAGCGGGGCACAAGAGACCCAGTACTTC. This chain joins TRBV7-9 and TRBJ2-5, with TRBD2 matching over 9 bases. This CDR3 spans 16 amino acids. The V segment lost 4 bases and the J segment 2 bases; nucleotides outside the gene matches: 8. Germline CDR1 SEHNR, CDR2 FQNEAQ (reference sequence). The whole variable domain, filled in from reference TRBV7-9 and TRBJ2-5, reads DTGVSQNPRHKITKRGQNVTFRCDPISEHNRLYWYRQTLGQGPEFLTYFQNEAQLEKSRLLSDRFSAERPKGSFSTLEIQRTEQGDSAMYLCASSSIPSGAQETQYFGPGTRLLVL.

The rearrangement links TRBV29-1 to TRBJ2-5; 7 bases match TRBD1. After removal of 6 bases from V and 1 base from J, the junction contained 8 bases not matched to a gene. From germline, CDR1 is SQVTM and CDR2 ANQGSEA. The length of the CDR3 is 14 residues. DNA of the CDR3: TGCAGCGTGGGTCCCGGGACAGCCCAAGAGACCCAGTACTTC. Its protein is CSVGPGTAQETQYF.

At least ten counts were recorded for this clonotype. The J gene is TRBJ1-4, the V gene TRBV5-1; no clear D. Germline lookup yields CDR1 SGHRS and CDR2 YFSETQ. The CDR3 loop spans 15 amino acids. V was clipped by 0 bases and J by 7 bases, with 13 bases between them. The DNA of the CDR3 is TGCGCCAGCAGCTTGGCGAATCGACCGGGTGAAAAACTGTTTTTT. Its translation is CASSLANRPGEKLFF.